The rows below give T cell receptor beta chains drawn from one sample of a study of cytotoxic CD8 clonotypes in ibrutinib-treated CLL. Sequencing was performed with immunoSEQ multiplex PCR; in TCRdb, only in-frame clones are kept and a portion is missing. Among 130,000 or so clones listed, 70% to 90% were seen once. The specimen was PBMCs, collected after 24 months of ibrutinib treatment. These receptors all come from a human donor with chronic lymphocytic leukemia. Both conserved end residues are trimmed from each CDR3. D genes are given only for firm matches. Size is stated for part of the rows, as once, few or many counts, or as a class when the clone is expanded.

j_call clone_size d_call v_call cdr3_aa
TRBJ2-7 - TRBD2 TRBV30 AWSQKPGGSSYEQY
TRBJ1-4 - - TRBV18 ASSPPYTSRALF
TRBJ1-4 - - TRBV11-2 ASSGQMGANEKLF
TRBJ2-1 - - TRBV28 ASTPAGSGHSQF
TRBJ1-3 - - TRBV19 ASGPGQTSGNTIY
TRBJ1-3 - - TRBV15 ATSREGYRSGNTIY
TRBJ1-5 - - TRBV6-6 ASSFRDQPQH
TRBJ1-5 - TRBD1 TRBV15 ATSRETGGGNQPQH
TRBJ2-7 - - TRBV2 ASSDVWEQY
TRBJ2-6 - TRBD2 TRBV10-3 AISARGDFSSGANVLT
TRBJ1-5 - TRBD1 TRBV18 ASSRTGGESQPQH
TRBJ1-3 - - TRBV18 ASSPPISNTLRNTIY
TRBJ2-5 - - TRBV21-1 ASTRVLPDQETQY
TRBJ1-2 - - TRBV29-1 SIREETDEYT
TRBJ2-7 - TRBD2 TRBV7-2 ASSLSSGAYEQY
TRBJ2-3 - - TRBV9 ASSVEVGPDTQY
TRBJ1-5 - - TRBV29-1 SVEEVGAGQPQH
TRBJ1-5 - - TRBV6-6 ASSGTNSNQPQH
TRBJ1-6 - - TRBV27 ASSVGQTYNSPLH
TRBJ1-2 - TRBD1 TRBV2 ASSLAGGASYGYT
TRBJ2-3 few - TRBV21-1 ASSKDGPDTQY
TRBJ1-2 - - TRBV5-1 ASSLAPSGESNYGYT
TRBJ2-2 - TRBD1 TRBV27 AYPGQEDTGELF
TRBJ1-5 - - TRBV19 ASSPDLVVDQPQH
TRBJ2-7 - TRBD2 TRBV7-2 ASSPQGLAGGEQY
TRBJ2-1 - - TRBV4-3 ASSQGGDSRDEQF
TRBJ2-2 once TRBD1 TRBV5-6 ASSLPRGPGTGELF
TRBJ1-5 - - TRBV19 ASSIVQGYGQPQH
TRBJ1-5 - - TRBV13 ASSQRSNQPQH
TRBJ2-3 - TRBD2 TRBV7-3 ASSLTPAGASTDTQY
TRBJ1-5 - - TRBV7-8 ASSLEVSTWGAQH
TRBJ2-4 - TRBD1 TRBV28 ASSTQTGDSTLLAKNIQY
TRBJ1-5 few - TRBV19 ASSIAPNQPQH
TRBJ2-7 - - TRBV28 ASGGGWYEQY
TRBJ1-1 - TRBD1 TRBV29-1 SVTRDRGQRAEAF
TRBJ2-5 - TRBD2 TRBV7-2 ASSPSGSGRAPRETQY
TRBJ1-2 - - TRBV19 ASSIGGYSGYT
TRBJ1-5 - TRBD1 TRBV28 ASSRRQGAGQPQH
TRBJ2-3 - - TRBV18 ASSPPSSEDTQY
TRBJ2-1 - - TRBV27 ASSLRDLKGNEQF
TRBJ2-7 - - TRBV7-2 ASGAGTLSYEQY
TRBJ2-5 - TRBD1 TRBV7-2 ASSFTGGQETQY